The entry below gives a single T cell receptor (beta chain) sequence along with its context. In the original workflow: How many nucleated cells were present was estimated from reference gene primer amplification. Libraries were prepared by immunoSEQ multiplex PCR; TCRdb keeps only in-frame clonotypes and omits some of them. V and J calls and clone size come straight from that table; D and trimming were deduced from the DNA. The profile shows over 200,000 clones, approximately 81% of them singletons. These data are taken from a study of blood T cell repertoires in COVID-19. Study-wide context: Spain, Italy and the United States supplied samples that represented acute and convalescent COVID-19. PBMCs, B-cell-depleted T cells, or T cells provided the cDNA or gDNA that made up the material.

Looked up from germline, CDR1 is LGHDT and CDR2 is YNNKEL (reference sequence). V gave up 4 bases and J gave up 7 bases, with 16 bases separating them. This CDR3 region has 15 residues. The J gene is TRBJ2-2, the V gene TRBV3-1 (or the pseudogene TRBV3-2), with D tentatively TRBD1 (6 bases). The sample taken for sequencing was peripheral blood. This receptor was identified in a woman aged 80 or over with active or convalescent COVID-19. CDR3 coding DNA: TGTGCCAGCAGCCCTAGGACAGCGCGCGACGGGGAGCTGTTTTTT. It encodes CASSPRTARDGELFF.